This T cell receptor beta chain was recovered during a study of cytomegalovirus exposure and HLA in healthy donors. Study-wide results and caveats: The study found most TCR sequences rare, yet found some public TCRs in many donors.

As concerns this clone: Its antigen remains unidentified.

Germline V CDR1 and CDR2: GTSNPN, SVGIG (reference sequence). This CDR3 has 14 amino acids. The V and J ends lost 0 bases and 7 bases respectively, with 10 bases between them. A multiplex PCR was run with 60 Vbeta primers and 13 Jbeta primers. Profiled with immunoSEQ multiplex PCR; TCRdb holds only in-frame clones, not every one. The repertoire holds under 80,000 clones, roughly 75% seen once, with roughly 7.1% in the top ten. This chain joins TRBV30 and TRBJ1-6, with D possibly being TRBD1 (5 bases). The sequenced sample consisted of PBMCs. The source is a woman in her thirties or forties in good health and CMV-seronegative. The CDR3: CAWSVRQLNSPLHF. DNA for the CDR3: TGTGCCTGGAGTGTCCGACAGCTAAATTCACCCCTCCACTTT.